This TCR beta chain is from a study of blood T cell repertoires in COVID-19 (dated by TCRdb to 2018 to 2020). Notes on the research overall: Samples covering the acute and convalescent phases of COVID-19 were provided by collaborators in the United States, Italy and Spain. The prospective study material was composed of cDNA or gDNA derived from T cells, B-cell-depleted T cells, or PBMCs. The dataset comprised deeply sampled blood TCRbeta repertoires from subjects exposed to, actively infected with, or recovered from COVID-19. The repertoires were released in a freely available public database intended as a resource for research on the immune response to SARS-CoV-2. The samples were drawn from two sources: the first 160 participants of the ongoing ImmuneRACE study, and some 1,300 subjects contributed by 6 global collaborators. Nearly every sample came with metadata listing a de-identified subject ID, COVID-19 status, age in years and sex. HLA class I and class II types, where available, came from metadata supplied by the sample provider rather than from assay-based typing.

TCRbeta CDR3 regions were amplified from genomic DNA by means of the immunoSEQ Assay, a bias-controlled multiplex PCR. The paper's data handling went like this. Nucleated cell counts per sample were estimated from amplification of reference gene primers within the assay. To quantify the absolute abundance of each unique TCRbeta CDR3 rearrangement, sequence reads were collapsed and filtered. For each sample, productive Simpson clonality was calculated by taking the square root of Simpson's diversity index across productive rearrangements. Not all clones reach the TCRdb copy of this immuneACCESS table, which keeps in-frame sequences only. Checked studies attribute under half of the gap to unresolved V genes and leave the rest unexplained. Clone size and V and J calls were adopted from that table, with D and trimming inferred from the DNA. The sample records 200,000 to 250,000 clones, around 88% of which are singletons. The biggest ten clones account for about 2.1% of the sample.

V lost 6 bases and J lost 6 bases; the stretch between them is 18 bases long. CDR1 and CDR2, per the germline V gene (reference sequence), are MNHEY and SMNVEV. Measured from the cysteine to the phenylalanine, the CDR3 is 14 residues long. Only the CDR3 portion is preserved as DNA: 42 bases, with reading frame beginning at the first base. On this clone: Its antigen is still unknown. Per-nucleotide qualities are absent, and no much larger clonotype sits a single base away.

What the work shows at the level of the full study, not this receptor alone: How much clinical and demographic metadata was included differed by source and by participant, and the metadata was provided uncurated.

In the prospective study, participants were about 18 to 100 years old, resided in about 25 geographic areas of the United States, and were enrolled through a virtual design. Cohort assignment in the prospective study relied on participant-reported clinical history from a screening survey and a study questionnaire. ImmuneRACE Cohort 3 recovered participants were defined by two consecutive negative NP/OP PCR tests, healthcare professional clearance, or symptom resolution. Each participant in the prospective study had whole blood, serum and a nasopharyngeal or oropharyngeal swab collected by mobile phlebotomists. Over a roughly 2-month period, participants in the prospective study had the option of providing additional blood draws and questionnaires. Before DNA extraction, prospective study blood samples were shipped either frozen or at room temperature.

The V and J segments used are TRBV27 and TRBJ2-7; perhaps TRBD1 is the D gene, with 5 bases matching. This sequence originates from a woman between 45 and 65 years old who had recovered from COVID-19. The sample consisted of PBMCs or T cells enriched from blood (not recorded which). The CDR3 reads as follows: CASSGQRGKSEQYF. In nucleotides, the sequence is TGTGCCAGCAGCGGCCAAAGGGGAAAGTCCGAGCAGTACTTC.